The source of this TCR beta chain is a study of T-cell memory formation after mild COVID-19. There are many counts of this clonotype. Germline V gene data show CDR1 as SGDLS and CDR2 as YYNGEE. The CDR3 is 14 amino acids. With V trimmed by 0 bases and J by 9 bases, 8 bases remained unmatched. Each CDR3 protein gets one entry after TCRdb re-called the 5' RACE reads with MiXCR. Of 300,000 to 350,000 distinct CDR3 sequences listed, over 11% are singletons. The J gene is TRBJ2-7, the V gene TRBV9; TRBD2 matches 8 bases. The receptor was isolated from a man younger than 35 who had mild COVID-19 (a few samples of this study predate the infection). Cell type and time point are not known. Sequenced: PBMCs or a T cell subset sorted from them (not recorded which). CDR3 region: CASSVDSAGGLQYF. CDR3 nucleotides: TGTGCCAGCAGCGTAGATTCTGCGGGGGGTTTGCAGTACTTC.